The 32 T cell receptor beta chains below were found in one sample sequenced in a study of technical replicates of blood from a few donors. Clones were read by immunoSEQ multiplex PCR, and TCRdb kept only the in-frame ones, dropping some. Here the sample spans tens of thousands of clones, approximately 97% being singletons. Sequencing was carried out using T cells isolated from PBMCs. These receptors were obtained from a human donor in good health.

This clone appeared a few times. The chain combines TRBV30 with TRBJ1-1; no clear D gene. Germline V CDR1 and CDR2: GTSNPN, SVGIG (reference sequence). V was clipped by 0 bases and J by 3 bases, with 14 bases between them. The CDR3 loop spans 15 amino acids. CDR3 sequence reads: CAWSVPERSYTEAFF. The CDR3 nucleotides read TGTGCCTGGAGTGTACCCGAACGAAGCTACACTGAAGCTTTCTTT.

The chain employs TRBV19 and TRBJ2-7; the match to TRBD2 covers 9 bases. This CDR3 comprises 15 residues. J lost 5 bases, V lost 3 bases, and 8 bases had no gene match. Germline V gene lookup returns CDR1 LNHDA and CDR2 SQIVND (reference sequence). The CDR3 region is CASSIVAGGPNEQYF. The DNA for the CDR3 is TGTGCCAGTAGTATTGTCGCGGGAGGGCCCAACGAGCAGTACTTC.

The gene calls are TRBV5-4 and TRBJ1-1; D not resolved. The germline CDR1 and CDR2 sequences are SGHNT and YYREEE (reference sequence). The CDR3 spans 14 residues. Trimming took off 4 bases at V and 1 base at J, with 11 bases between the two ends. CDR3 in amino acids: CASSLSPWNTEAFF. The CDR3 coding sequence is TGTGCCAGCAGCCTATCGCCGTGGAACACTGAAGCTTTCTTT.

CDR3 in amino acids: CASSLGGLHGELFF. The CDR3 DNA sequence: TGTGCCAGCAGCTTGGGGGGGCTGCACGGGGAGCTGTTTTTT. This chain links TRBV11-2 with TRBJ2-2; perhaps TRBD2 as D (7 bases). Looked up from germline, CDR1 is SGHAT and CDR2 is FQNNGV. The CDR3 loop spans 14 amino acids. The V end lost 3 bases, the J end lost 7 bases, and 12 bases lay between the germline ends.

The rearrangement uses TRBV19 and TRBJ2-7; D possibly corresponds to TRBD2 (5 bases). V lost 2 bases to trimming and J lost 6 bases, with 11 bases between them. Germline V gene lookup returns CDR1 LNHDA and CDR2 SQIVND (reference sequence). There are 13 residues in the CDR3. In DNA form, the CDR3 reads TGTGCCAGTAGTATATCCCCAGCGGCCGAGCAGTACTTC. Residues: CASSISPAAEQYF.

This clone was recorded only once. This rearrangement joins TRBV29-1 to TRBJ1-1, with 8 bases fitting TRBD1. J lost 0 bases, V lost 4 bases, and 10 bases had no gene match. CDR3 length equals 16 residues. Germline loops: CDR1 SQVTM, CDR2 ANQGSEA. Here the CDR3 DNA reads TGCAGCGTTGGGGGCGGACAGGGACAGATGAACACTGAAGCTTTCTTT. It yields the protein CSVGGGQGQMNTEAFF.

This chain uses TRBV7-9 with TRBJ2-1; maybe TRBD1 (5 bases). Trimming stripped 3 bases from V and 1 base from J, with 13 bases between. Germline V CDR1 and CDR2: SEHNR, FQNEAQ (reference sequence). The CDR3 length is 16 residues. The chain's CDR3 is CASSFSGPPSYNEQFF. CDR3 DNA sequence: TGTGCCAGCAGCTTCTCAGGGCCCCCATCCTACAATGAGCAGTTCTTC.

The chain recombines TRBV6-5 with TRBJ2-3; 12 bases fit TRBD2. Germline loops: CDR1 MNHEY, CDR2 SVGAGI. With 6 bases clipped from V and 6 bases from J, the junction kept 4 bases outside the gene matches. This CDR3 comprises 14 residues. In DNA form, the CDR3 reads TGTGCCAGCAGAAGGACTAGCGGGGTTGATACGCAGTATTTT. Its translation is CASRRTSGVDTQYF.

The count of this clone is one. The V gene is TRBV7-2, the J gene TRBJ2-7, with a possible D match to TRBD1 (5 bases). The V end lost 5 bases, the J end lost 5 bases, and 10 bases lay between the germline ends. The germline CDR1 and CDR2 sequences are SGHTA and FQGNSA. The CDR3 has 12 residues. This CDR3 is CASSTQGHEQYF. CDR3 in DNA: TGTGCCAGCAGCACTCAGGGCCACGAGCAGTACTTC.

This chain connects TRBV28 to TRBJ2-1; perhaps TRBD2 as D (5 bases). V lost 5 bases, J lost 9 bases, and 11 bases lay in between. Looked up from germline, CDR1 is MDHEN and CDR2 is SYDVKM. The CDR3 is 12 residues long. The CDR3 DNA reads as TGTGCCAGCAGTATCACTAGAGCTGAGCAGTTCTTC. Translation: CASSITRAEQFF.

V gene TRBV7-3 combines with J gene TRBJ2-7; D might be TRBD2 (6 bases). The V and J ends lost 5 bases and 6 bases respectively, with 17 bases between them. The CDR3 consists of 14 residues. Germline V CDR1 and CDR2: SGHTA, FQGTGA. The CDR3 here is CASSGIGGGSEQYF. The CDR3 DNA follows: TGTGCCAGCAGCGGAATCGGGGGAGGAAGCGAGCAGTACTTC.

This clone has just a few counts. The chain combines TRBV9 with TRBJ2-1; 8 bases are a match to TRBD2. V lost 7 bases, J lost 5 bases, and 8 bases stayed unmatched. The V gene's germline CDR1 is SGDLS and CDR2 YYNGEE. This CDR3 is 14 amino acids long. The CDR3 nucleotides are TGTGCCAGCTCCCCCAGCGGGAGCGACAATGAGCAGTTCTTC. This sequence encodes CASSPSGSDNEQFF.

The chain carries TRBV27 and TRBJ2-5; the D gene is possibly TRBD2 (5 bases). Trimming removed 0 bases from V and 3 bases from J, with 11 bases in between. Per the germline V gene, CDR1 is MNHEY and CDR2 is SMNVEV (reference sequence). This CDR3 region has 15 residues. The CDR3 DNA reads TGTGCCAGCAGTTTATCAAGATGGCGGGAAGAGACCCAGTACTTC. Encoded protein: CASSLSRWREETQYF.

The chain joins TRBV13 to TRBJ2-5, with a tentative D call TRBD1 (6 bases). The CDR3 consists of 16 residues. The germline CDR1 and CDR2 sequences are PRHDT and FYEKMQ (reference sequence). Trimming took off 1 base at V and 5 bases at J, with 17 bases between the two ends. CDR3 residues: CASSLDGGTARETQYF. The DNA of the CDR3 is TGTGCCAGCAGCTTAGATGGGGGCACGGCTCGTGAGACCCAGTACTTC. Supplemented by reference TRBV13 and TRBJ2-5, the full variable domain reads AAGVIQSPRHLIKEKRETATLKCYPIPRHDTVYWYQQGPGQDPQFLISFYEKMQSDKGSIPDRFSAQQFSDYHSELNMSSLELGDSALYFCASSLDGGTARETQYFGPGTRLLVL.

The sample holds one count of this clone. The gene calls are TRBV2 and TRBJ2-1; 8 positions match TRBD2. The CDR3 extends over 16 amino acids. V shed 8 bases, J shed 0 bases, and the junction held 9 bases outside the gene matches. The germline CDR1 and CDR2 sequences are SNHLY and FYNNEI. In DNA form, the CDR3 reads TGTGCCAGCGTTCCCAGCGGGGGTGTCTCCTACAATGAGCAGTTCTTC. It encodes CASVPSGGVSYNEQFF.

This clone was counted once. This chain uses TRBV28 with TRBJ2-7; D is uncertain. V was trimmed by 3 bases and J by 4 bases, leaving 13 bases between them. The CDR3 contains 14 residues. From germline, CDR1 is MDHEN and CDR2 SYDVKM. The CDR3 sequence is CASSFSSGRYEQYF. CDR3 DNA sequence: TGTGCCAGCAGTTTTAGTTCGGGTCGGTACGAGCAGTACTTC.

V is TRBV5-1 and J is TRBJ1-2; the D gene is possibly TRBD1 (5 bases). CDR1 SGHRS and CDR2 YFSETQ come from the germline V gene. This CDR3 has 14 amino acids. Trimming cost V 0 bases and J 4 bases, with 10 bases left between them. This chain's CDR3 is CASSLAPDSYGYTF. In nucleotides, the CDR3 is TGCGCCAGCAGCTTGGCCCCTGACAGCTATGGCTACACCTTC.

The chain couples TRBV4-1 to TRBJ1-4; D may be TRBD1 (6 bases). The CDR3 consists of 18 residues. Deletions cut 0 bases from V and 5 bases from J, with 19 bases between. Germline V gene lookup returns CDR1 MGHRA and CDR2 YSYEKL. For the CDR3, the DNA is TGCGCCAGCAGCCAAGATCCGTGGGGAGGGGGTAGGAATGAAAAACTGTTTTTT. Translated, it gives CASSQDPWGGGRNEKLFF.

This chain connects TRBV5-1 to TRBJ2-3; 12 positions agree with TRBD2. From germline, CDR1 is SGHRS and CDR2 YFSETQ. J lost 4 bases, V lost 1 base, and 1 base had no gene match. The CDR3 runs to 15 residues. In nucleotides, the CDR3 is TGCGCCAGCAGCTTGACTAGCGGGAGGTCAGATACGCAGTATTTT. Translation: CASSLTSGRSDTQYF.

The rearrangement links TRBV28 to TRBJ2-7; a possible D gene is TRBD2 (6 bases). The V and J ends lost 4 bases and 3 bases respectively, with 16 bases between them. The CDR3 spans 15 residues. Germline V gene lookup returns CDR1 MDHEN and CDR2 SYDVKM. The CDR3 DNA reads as TGTGCCAGCAGTTCGTCTGCTAGCGTACTCTACGAGCAGTACTTC. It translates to CASSSSASVLYEQYF.

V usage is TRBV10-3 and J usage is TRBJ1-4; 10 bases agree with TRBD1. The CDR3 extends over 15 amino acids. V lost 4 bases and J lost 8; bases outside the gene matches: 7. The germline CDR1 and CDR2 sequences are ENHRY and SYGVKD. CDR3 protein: CAISGSTGGSEKLFF. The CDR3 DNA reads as TGTGCCATCAGTGGTTCGACAGGGGGCAGCGAAAAACTGTTTTTT.

CDR3 region: CASSGRSYSNQPQHF. CDR3 nucleotide sequence: TGTGCCAGCAGTGGTCGGAGCTATAGCAATCAGCCCCAGCATTTT. V and J are TRBV2 and TRBJ1-5; unclear D gene. Trimming shortened V by 4 bases and J by 0 bases, and 10 bases separated the two germline ends. The CDR3 contains 15 residues. The germline V gene has CDR1 SNHLY and CDR2 FYNNEI. Together with reference TRBV2 and TRBJ1-5, the CDR3 gives the full variable domain: EPEVTQTPSHQVTQMGQEVILRCVPISNHLYFYWYRQILGQKVEFLVSFYNNEISEKSEIFDDQFSVERPDGSNFTLKIRSTKLEDSAMYFCASSGRSYSNQPQHFGDGTRLSIL.

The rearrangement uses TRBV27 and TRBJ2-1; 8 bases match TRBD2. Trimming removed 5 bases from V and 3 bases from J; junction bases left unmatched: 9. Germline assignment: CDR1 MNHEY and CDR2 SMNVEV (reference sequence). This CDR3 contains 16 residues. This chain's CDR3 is CASSPSPAGGYNEQFF. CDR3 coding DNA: TGTGCCAGCAGTCCTTCACCGGCGGGAGGCTACAATGAGCAGTTCTTC.

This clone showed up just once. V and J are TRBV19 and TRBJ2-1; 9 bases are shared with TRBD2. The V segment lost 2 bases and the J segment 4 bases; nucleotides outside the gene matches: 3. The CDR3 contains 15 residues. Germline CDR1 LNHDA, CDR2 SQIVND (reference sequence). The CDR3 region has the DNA TGTGCCAGTAGTATAATGGCGGGAGGGTACAATGAGCAGTTCTTC. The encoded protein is CASSIMAGGYNEQFF.

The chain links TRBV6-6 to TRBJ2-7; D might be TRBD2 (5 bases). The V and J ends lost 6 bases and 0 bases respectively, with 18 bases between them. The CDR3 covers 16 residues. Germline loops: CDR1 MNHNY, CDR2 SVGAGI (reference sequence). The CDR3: CASSRLQSGSSYEQYF. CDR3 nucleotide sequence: TGTGCCAGCAGCCGACTCCAGAGCGGAAGCTCCTACGAGCAGTACTTC.

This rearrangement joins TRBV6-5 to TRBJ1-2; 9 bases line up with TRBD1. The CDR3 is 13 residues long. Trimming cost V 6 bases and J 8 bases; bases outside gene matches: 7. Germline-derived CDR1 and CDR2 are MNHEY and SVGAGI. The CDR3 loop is CASRTGGTGGYTF. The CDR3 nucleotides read TGTGCCAGCAGGACAGGGGGTACGGGCGGCTACACCTTC.

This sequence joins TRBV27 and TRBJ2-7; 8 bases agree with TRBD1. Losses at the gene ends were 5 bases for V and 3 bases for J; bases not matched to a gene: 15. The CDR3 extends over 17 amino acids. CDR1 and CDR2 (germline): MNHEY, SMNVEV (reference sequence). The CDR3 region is CASSPTRTGKRVYEQYF. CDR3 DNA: TGTGCCAGCAGTCCTACCAGGACAGGGAAGCGCGTCTACGAGCAGTACTTC.

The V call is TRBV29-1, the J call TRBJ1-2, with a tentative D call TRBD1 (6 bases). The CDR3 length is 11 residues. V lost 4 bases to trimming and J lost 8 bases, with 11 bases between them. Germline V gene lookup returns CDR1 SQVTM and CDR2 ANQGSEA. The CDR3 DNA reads TGCAGCGTTGGACAGGAGGAAGGCTACACCTTC. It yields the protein CSVGQEEGYTF. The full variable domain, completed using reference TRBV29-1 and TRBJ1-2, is SAVISQKPSRDICQRGTSLTIQCQVDSQVTMMFWYRQQPGQSLTLIATANQGSEATYESGFVIDKFPISRPNLTFSTLTVSNMSPEDSSIYLCSVGQEEGYTFGSGTRLTVV.

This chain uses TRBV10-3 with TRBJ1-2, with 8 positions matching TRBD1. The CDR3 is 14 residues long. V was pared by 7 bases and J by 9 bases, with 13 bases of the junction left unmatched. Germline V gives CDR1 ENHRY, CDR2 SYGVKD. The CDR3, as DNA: TGTGCCATCACACCGGACAGGGAAGTTATAAGCTACACCTTC. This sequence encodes CAITPDREVISYTF.

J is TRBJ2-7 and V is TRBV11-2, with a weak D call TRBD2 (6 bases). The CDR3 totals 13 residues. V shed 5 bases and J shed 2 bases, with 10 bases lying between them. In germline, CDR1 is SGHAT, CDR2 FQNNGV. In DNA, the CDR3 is TGTGCCAGCAGCCGACTAGGGGCCTACGAGCAGTACTTC. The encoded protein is CASSRLGAYEQYF.

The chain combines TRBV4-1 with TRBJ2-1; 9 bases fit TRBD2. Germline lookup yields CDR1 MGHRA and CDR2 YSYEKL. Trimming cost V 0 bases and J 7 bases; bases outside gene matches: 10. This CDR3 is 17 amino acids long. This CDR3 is CASSQDRGLAVLNEQFF. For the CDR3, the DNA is TGCGCCAGCAGCCAAGATCGGGGACTAGCTGTATTAAATGAGCAGTTCTTC.

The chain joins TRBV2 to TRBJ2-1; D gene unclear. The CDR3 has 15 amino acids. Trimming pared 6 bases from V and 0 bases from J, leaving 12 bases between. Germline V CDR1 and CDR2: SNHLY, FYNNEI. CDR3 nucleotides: TGTGCCAGCAGCAAGGAGTTAAGCTCCTACAATGAGCAGTTCTTC. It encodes CASSKELSSYNEQFF.